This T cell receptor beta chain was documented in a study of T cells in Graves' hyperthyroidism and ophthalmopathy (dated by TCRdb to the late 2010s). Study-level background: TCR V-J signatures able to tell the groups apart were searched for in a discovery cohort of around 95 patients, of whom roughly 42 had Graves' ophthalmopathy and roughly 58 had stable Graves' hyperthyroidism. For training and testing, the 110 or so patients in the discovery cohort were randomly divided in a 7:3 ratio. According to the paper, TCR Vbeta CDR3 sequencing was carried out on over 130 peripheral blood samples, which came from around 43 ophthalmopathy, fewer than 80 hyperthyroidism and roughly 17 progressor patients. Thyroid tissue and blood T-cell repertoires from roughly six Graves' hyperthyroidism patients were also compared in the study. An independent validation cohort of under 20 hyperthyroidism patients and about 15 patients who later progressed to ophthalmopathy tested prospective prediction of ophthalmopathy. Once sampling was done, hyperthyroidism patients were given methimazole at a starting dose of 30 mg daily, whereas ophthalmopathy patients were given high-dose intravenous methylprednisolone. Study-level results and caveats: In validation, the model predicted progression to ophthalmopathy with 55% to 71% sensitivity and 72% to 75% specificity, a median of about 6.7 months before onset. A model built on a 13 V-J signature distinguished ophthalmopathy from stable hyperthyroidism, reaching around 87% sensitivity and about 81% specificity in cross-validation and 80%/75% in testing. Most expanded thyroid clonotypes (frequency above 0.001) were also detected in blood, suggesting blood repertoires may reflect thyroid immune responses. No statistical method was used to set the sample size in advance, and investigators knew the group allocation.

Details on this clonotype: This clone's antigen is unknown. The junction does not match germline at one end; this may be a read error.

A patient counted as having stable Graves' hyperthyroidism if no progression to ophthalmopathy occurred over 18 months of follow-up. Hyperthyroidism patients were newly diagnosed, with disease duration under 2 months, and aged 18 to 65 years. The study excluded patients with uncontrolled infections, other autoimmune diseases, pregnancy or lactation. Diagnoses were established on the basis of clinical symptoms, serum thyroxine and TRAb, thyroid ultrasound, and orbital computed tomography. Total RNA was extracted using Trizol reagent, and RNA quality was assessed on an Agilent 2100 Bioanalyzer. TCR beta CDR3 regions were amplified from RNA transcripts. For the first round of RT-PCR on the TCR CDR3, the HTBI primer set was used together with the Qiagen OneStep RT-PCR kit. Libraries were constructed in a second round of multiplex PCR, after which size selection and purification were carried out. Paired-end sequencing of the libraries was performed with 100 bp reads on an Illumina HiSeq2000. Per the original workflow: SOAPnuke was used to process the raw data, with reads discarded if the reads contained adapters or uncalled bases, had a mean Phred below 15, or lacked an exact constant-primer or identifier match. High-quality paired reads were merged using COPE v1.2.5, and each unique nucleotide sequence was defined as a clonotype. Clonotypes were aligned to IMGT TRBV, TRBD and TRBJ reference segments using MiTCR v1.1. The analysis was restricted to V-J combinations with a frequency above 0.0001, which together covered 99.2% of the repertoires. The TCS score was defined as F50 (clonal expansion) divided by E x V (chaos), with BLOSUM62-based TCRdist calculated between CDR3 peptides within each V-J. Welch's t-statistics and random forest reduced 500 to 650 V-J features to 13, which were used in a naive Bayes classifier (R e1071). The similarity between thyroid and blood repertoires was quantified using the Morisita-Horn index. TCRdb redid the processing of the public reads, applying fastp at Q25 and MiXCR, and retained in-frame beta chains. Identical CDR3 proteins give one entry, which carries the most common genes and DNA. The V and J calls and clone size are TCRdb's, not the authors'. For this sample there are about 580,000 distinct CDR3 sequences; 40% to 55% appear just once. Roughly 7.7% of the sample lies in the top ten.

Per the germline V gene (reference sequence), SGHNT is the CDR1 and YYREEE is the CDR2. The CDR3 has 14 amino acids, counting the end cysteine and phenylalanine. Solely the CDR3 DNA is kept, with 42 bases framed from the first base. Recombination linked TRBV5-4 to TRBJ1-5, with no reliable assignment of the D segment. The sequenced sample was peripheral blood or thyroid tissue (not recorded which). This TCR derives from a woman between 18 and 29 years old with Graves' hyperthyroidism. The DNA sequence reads TGTGCCAGCAGCTTGCCGGTAGACAATGAGCCCCAGCATTTT. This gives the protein CASSLPVDNEPQHF.